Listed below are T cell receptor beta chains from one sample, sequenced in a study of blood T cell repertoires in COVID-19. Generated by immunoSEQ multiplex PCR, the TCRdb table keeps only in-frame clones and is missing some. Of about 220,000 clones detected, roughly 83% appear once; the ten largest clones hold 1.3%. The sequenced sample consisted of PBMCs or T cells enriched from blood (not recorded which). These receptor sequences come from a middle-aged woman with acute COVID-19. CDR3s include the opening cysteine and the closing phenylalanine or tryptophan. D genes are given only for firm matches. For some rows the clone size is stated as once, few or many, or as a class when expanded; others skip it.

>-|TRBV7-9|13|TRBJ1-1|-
CASRLTVNTEAFF
TGTGCCAGCAGATTGACAGTGAACACTGAAGCTTTCTTT
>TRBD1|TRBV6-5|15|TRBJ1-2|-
CASSFTGGAWHGYTF
TGTGCCAGCAGTTTCACAGGGGGCGCCTGGCATGGCTACACCTTC
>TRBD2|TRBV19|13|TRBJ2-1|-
CASSMGGNNEQFF
TGTGCCAGTAGTATGGGGGGGAACAATGAGCAGTTCTTC
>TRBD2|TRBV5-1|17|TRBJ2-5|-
CASSLGAAGGLKETQYF
TGCGCCAGCAGCTTGGGAGCCGCGGGGGGGTTGAAGGAGACCCAGTACTTC
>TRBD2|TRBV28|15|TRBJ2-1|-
CASRPWASGYNEQFF
TGTGCCAGCAGGCCCTGGGCTAGCGGGTACAATGAGCAGTTCTTC
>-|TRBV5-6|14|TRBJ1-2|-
CASSLGRSSDGYTF
TGTGCCAGCAGCTTGGGACGGAGTTCCGATGGCTACACCTTC
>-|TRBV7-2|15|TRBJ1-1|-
CASSLQQAQNTEAFF
TGTGCCAGCAGCTTGCAACAGGCCCAGAACACTGAAGCTTTCTTT
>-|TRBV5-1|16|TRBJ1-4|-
CASSLVGHRSGEKLFF
TGCGCCAGCAGCTTAGTGGGACACAGGTCGGGGGAAAAACTGTTTTTT
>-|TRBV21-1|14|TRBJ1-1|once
CASSKGTQNTEAFF
TGTGCCAGCAGCAAAGGGACACAAAACACTGAAGCTTTCTTT
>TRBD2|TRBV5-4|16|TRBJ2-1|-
CASSPELAGGLYEQFF
TGTGCCAGCAGCCCGGAGTTGGCGGGGGGGCTGTATGAGCAGTTCTTC
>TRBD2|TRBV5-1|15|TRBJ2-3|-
CASSPLAGEVGTQYF
TGCGCCAGCAGCCCCCTAGCGGGAGAAGTAGGCACGCAGTATTTT
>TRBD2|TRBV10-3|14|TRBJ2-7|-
CAIRGLAGVNEQYF
TGTGCCATCAGGGGACTAGCGGGAGTGAACGAGCAGTACTTC
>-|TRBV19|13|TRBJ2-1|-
CASSSGVLNEQFF
TGTGCCAGTAGTAGCGGGGTACTCAATGAGCAGTTCTTC
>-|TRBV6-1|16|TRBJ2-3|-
CASSERNSLPADTQYF
TGTGCCAGCAGTGAAAGGAACAGCCTCCCGGCAGATACGCAGTATTTT
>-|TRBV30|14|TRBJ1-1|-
CAWKPTQGFTEAFF
TGTGCCTGGAAGCCCACACAGGGTTTCACTGAAGCTTTCTTT
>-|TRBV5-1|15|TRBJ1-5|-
CASSLEGDTHQPQHF
TGCGCCAGCAGCTTGGAGGGGGATACTCATCAGCCCCAGCATTTT
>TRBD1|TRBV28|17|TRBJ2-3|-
CASSLGTGGGSTDTQYF
TGTGCCAGCAGTTTAGGGACAGGGGGAGGGAGTACAGATACGCAGTATTTT
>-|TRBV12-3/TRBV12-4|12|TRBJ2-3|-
CASSFYPDTQYF
TGTGCCAGCAGTTTTTATCCAGATACGCAGTATTTT
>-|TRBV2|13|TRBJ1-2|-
CASSDGGYYGYTF
TGTGCCAGCAGTGACGGGGGATACTATGGCTACACCTTC
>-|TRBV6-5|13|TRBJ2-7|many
CAAIPNGGYEQYF
TGTGCCGCAATCCCGAATGGAGGCTACGAGCAGTACTTC
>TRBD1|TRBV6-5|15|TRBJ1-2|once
CASSYSYRGEYGYTF
TGTGCCAGCAGTTACTCCTACAGGGGGGAATATGGCTACACCTTC
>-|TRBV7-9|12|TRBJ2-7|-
CASSLQTYEQYF
TGTGCCAGCAGCTTACAGACCTACGAGCAGTACTTC
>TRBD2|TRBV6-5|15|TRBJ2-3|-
CASSYRGGQADTQYF
TGTGCCAGCAGTTACCGGGGGGGCCAGGCAGATACGCAGTATTTT
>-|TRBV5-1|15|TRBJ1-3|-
CASSLEQGRGNTIYF
TGCGCCAGCAGCTTGGAACAGGGTCGCGGAAACACCATATATTTT
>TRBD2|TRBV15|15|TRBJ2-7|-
CATSSPLAGGYEQYF
TGTGCCACCAGCAGCCCACTAGCGGGGGGCTACGAGCAGTACTTC
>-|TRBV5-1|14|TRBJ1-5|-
CASSLGPGDQPQHF
TGCGCCAGCAGCTTGGGTCCGGGAGATCAGCCCCAGCATTTT
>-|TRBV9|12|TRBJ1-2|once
CASSAINYGYTF
TGTGCCAGCAGCGCCATTAACTATGGCTACACCTTC
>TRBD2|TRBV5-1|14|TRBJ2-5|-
CASAGGSPQETQYF
TGCGCCAGCGCGGGCGGGAGCCCCCAAGAGACCCAGTACTTC
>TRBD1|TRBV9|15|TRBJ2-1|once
CASSAIGTAYNEQFF
TGTGCCAGCAGCGCGATCGGGACAGCCTACAATGAGCAGTTCTTC
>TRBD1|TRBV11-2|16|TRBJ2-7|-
CASSPPGGQGVYEQYF
TGTGCCAGCAGCCCCCCCGGCGGGCAGGGGGTCTACGAGCAGTACTTC
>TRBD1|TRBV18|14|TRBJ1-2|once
CASSRTGTNYGYTF
TGTGCCAGCTCACGGACAGGGACCAACTATGGCTACACCTTC
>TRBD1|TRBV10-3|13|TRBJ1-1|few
CAIRRGPNTEAFF
TGTGCCATCAGGAGGGGGCCGAACACTGAAGCTTTCTTT
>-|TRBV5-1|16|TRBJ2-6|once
CASSLRGSSGANVLTF
TGCGCCAGCAGCTTGCGAGGGTCCTCTGGGGCCAACGTCCTGACTTTC
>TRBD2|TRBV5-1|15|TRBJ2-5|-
CASSFGLADGETQYF
TGCGCCAGCAGCTTTGGGCTAGCGGACGGGGAGACCCAGTACTTC
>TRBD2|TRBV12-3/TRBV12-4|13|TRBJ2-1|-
CASSSHLAGVEFF
TGTGCCAGCAGTTCCCATCTAGCGGGAGTTGAGTTCTTC
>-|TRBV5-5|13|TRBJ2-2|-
CASSLTATGELFF
TGTGCCAGCAGCTTGACCGCGACCGGGGAGCTGTTTTTT
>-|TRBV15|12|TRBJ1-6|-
CATGQLNSPLHF
TGTGCCACTGGACAGTTGAATTCACCCCTCCACTTT
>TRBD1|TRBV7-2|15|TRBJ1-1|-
CASSLVGTGVTEAFF
TGTGCCAGCAGCTTAGTAGGGACAGGGGTGACTGAAGCTTTCTTT
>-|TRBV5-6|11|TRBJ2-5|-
CASSSGGYVDF
TGTGCCAGCAGCTCTGGGGGCTATGTGGACTTC
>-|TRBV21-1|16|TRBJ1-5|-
CASSLNLRQKNQPQHF
TGTGCCAGCAGTCTCAATCTCCGACAGAAAAATCAGCCCCAGCATTTT
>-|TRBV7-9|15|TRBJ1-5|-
CASSPGTSNHQPQHF
TGTGCCAGCAGCCCCGGGACTTCCAATCATCAGCCCCAGCATTTT
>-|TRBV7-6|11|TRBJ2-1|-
CASSLNSGQFF
TGTGCCAGCAGCCTTAATTCCGGGCAGTTCTTC
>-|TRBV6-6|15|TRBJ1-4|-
CASSRLAESNEKLFF
TGTGCCAGCAGTCGTCTCGCGGAGTCTAATGAAAAACTGTTTTTT
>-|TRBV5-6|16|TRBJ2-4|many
CASSFRQSLAKNIQYF
TGTGCCAGCAGCTTCCGACAGAGTCTAGCCAAAAACATTCAGTACTTC
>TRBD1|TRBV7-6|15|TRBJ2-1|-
CASSSLGTGDNEQFF
TGTGCCAGCAGCTCGCTGGGGACAGGGGACAATGAGCAGTTCTTC
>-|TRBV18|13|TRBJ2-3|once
CASSPGFTDTQYF
TGTGCCAGCTCACCAGGCTTCACAGATACGCAGTATTTT
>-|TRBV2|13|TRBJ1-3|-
CASRGGSGNTIYF
TGTGCCAGTAGGGGGGGTTCTGGAAACACCATATATTTT
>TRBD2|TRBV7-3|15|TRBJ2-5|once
CASSPGVAGQETQYF
TGTGCCAGCAGCCCCGGAGTAGCGGGCCAAGAGACCCAGTACTTC
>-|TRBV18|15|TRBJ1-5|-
CASSLAAGGNQPQHF
TGTGCCAGCTCCTTGGCGGCGGGCGGCAATCAGCCCCAGCATTTT
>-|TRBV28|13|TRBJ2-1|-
CASSLRLLNEQFF
TGTGCCAGCAGCCTACGACTTCTGAATGAGCAGTTCTTC
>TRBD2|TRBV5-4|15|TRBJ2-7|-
CASSLSSGGSYEQYF
TGTGCCAGCAGCTTGTCTAGCGGGGGGTCCTACGAGCAGTACTTC
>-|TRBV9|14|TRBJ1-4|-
CASSGSTPDEKLFF
TGTGCCAGCAGCGGCTCTACCCCGGATGAAAAACTGTTTTTT
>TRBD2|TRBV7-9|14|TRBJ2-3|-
CASSRGSGGDTQYF
TGTGCCAGCAGCCGGGGTAGCGGGGGAGATACGCAGTATTTT
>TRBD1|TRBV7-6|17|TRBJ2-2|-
CASSFPRTGSNTGELFF
TGTGCCAGCAGCTTTCCTCGGACAGGGTCGAACACCGGGGAGCTGTTTTTT
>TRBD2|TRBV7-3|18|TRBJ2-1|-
CASSLIAGGPSRSDEQFF
TGTGCCAGCAGCTTAATAGCGGGAGGGCCGAGCCGGTCGGATGAGCAGTTCTTC